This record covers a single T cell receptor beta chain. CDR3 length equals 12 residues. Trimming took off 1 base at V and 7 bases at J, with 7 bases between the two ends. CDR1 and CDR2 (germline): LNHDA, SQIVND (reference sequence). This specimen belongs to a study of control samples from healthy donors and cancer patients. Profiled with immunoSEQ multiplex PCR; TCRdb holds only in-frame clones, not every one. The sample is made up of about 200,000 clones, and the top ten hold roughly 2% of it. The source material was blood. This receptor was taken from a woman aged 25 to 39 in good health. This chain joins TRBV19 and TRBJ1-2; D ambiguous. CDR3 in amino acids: CASSIGPTGYTF. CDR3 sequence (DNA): TGTGCCAGTAGTATAGGCCCCACTGGCTACACCTTC.